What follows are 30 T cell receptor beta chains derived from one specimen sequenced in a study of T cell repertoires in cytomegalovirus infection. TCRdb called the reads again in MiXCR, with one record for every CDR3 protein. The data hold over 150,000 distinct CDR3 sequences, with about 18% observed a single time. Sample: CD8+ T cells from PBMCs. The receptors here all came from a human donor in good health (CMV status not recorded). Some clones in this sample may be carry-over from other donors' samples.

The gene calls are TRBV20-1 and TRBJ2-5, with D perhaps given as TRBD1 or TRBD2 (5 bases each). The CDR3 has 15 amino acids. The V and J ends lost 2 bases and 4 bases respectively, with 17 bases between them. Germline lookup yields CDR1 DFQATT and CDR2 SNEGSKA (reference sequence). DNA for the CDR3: TGCAGTGCTAGACCCGATAGAGGGGAGAGAGAGACCCAGTACTTC. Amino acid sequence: CSARPDRGERETQYF.

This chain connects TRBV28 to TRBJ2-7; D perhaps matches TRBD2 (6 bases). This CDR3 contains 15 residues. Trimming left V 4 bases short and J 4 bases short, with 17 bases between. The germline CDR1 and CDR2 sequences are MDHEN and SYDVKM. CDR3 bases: TGTGCCAGCAGTTCCAGGGTAGCGGTCCCATACGAGCAGTACTTC. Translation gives CASSSRVAVPYEQYF.

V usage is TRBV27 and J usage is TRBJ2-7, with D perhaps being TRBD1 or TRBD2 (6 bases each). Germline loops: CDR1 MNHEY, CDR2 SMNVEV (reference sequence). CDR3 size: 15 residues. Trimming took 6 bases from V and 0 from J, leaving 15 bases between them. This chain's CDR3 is CASSRGGGTSYEQYF. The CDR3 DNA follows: TGTGCCAGCAGCCGTGGAGGGGGGACCTCCTACGAGCAGTACTTC.

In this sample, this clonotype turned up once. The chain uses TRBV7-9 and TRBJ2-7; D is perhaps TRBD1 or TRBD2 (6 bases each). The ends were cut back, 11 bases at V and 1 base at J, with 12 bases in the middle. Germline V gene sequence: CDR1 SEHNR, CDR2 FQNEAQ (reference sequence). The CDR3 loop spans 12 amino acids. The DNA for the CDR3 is TGTGCCGGCGGGACACCGTCCTACGAGCAGTACTTC. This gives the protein CAGGTPSYEQYF.

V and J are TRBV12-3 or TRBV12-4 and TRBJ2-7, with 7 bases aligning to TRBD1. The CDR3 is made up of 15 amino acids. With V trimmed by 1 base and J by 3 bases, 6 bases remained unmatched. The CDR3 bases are TGTGCCAGCAGTTTAGATGGGGACAGTATCTACGAGCAGTACTTC. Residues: CASSLDGDSIYEQYF.

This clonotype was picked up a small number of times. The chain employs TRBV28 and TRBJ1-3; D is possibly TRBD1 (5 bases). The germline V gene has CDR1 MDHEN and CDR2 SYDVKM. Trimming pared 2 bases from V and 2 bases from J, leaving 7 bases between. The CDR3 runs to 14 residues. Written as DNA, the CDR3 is TGTGCCAGCAGTTTAAGGGGTACTGGAAACACCATATATTTT. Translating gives CASSLRGTGNTIYF.

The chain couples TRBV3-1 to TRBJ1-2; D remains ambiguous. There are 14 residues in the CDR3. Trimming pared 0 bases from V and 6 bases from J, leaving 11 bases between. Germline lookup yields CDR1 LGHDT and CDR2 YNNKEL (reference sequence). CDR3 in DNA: TGTGCCAGCAGCCAAGACGCGCAGCTAGATGGCTACACCTTC. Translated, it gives CASSQDAQLDGYTF.

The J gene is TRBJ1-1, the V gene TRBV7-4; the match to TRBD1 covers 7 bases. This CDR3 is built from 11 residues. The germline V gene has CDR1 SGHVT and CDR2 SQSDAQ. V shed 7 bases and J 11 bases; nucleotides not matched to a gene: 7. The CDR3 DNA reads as TGTGCCAGCACCATCGGACAGGAGGCTTTCTTT. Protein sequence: CASTIGQEAFF.

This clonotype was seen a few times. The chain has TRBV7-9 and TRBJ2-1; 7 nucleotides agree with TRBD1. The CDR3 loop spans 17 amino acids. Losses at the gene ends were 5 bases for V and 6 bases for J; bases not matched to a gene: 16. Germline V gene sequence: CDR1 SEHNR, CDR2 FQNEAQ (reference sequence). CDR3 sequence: CASSPGTGQRNPNEQFF. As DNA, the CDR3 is TGTGCCAGCAGCCCCGGGACGGGACAGCGGAACCCCAATGAGCAGTTCTTC.

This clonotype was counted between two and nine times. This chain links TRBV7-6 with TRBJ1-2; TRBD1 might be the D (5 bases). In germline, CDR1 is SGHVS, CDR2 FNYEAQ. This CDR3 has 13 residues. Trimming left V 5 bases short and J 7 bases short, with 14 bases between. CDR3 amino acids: CASSVSLRGGYTF. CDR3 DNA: TGTGCCAGCAGCGTTTCCTTGAGGGGTGGCTACACCTTC.

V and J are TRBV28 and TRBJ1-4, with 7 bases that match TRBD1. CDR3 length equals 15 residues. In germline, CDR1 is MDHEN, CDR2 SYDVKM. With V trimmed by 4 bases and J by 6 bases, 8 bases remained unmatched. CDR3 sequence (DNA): TGTGCCAGCAGTTCGGGACAGCCGAAACATGAAAAACTGTTTTTT. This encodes CASSSGQPKHEKLFF. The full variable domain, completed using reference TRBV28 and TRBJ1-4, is DVKVTQSSRYLVKRTGEKVFLECVQDMDHENMFWYRQDPGLGLRLIYFSYDVKMKEKGDIPEGYSVSREKKERFSLILESASTNQTSMYLCASSSGQPKHEKLFFGSGTQLSVL.

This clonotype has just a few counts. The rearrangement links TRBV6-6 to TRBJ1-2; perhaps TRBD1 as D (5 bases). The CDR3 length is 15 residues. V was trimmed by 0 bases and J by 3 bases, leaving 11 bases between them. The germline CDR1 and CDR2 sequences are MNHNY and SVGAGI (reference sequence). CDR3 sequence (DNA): TGTGCCAGCAGTTACTCGAGGGGATTCTACTATGGCTACACCTTC. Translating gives CASSYSRGFYYGYTF.

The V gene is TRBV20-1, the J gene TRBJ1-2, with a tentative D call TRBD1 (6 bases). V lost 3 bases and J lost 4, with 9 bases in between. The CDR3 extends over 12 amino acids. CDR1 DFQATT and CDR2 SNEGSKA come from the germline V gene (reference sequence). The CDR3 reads CSARGGLYGYTF. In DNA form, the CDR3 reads TGCAGTGCTAGGGGGGGGCTCTATGGCTACACCTTC.

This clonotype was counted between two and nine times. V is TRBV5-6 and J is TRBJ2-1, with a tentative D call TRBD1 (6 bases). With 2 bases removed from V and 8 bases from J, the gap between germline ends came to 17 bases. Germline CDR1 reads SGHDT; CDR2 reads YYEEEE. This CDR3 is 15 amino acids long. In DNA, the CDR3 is TGTGCCAGCAGCTTTAAAAGGGACATGTTGCATGAGCAGTTCTTC. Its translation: CASSFKRDMLHEQFF.

The CDR3 reads CASSKQGAEAFF. The CDR3 nucleotides read TGTGCCAGCAGTAAACAGGGGGCCGAAGCTTTCTTT. The rearrangement joins TRBV27 to TRBJ1-1; 9 bases fit TRBD1. Trimming cost V 5 bases and J 8 bases; bases outside gene matches: 3. The CDR3 is 12 amino acids. The germline V gene has CDR1 MNHEY and CDR2 SMNVEV (reference sequence).

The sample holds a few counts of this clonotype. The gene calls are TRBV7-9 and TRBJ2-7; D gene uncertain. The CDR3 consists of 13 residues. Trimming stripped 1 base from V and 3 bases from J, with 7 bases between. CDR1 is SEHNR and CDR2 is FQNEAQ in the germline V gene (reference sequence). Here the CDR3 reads CASSLDSDYEQYF. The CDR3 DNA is TGTGCCAGCAGCTTAGATTCAGACTACGAGCAGTACTTC.

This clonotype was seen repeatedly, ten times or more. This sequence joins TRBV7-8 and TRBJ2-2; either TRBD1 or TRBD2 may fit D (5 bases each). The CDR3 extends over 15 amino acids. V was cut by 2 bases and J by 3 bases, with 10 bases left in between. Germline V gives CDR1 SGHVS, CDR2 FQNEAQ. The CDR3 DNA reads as TGTGCCAGCAGCTTAAGAGTGGGGGACACCGGGGAGCTGTTTTTT. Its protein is CASSLRVGDTGELFF.

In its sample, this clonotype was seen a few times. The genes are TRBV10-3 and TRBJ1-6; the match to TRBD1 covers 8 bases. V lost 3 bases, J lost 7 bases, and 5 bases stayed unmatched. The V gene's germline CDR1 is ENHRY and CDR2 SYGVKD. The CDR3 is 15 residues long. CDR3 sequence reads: CAISERDRTNSPLHF. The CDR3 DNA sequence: TGTGCCATCAGTGAAAGGGACAGGACCAATTCACCCCTCCACTTT.

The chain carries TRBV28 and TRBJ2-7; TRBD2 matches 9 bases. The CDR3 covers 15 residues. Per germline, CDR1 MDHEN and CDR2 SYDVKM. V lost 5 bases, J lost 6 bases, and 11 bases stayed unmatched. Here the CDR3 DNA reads TGTGCCAGCAGTACCTACCGGCGGGGGGGCTCCGAGCAGTACTTC. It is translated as CASSTYRRGGSEQYF.

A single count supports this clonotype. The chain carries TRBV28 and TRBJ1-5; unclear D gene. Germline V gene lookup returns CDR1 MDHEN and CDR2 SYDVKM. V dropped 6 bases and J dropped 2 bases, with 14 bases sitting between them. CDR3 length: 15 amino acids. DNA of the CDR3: TGTGCCAGCAGGAATCTCTTGGGCCGCAATCAGCCCCAGCATTTT. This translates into CASRNLLGRNQPQHF. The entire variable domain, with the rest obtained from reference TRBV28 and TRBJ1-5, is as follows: DVKVTQSSRYLVKRTGEKVFLECVQDMDHENMFWYRQDPGLGLRLIYFSYDVKMKEKGDIPEGYSVSREKKERFSLILESASTNQTSMYLCASRNLLGRNQPQHFGDGTRLSIL.

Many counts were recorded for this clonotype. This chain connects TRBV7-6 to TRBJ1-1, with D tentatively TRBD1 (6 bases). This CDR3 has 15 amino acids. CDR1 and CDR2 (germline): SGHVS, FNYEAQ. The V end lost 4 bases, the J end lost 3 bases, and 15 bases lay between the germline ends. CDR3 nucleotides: TGTGCCAGCAGCTCCACCCAGGGGAGGTACACTGAAGCTTTCTTT. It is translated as CASSSTQGRYTEAFF.

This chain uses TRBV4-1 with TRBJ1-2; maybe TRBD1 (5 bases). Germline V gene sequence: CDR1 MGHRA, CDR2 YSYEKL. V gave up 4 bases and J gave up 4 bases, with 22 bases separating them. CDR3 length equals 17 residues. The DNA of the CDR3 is TGCGCCAGCAGCCGGACAAGTTCACTAACAGGACCCTATGGCTACACCTTC. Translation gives CASSRTSSLTGPYGYTF.

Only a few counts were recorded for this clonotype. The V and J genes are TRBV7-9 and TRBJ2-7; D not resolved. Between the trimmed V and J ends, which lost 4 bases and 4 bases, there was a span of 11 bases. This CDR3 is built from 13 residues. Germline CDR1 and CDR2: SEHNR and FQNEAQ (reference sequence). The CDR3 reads CASSSPFNYEQYF. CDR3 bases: TGTGCCAGCAGCTCCCCGTTCAATTACGAGCAGTACTTC.

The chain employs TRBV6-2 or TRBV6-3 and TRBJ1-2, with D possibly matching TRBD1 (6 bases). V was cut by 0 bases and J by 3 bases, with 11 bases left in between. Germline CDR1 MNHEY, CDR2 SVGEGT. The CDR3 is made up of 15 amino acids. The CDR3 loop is CASSYSWTEDYGYTF. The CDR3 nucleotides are TGTGCCAGCAGTTACTCGTGGACAGAAGACTATGGCTACACCTTC.

The CDR3 DNA sequence: TGTGCCCGGGGAGCTCTCATGAACACTGAAGCTTTCTTT. It translates to CARGALMNTEAFF. The chain combines TRBV7-9 with TRBJ1-1; D is unresolved. The CDR3 runs to 13 residues. The V end was cut by 11 bases, the J end by 0 bases, with 13 bases between. Per germline, CDR1 SEHNR and CDR2 FQNEAQ (reference sequence).

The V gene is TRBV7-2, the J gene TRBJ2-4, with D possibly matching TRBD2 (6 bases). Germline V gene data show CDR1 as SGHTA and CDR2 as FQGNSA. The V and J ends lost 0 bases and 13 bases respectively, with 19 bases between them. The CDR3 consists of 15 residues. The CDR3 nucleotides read TGTGCCAGCAGCTTAGCGATTATGTCGGGGGAGCGGCAGTACTTC. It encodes CASSLAIMSGERQYF.

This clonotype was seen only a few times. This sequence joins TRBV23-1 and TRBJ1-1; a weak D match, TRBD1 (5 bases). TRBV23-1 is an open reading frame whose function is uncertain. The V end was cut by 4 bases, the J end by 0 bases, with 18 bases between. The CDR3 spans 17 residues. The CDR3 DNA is TGCGCCAGCAGTCCCCATCACCCGACAGTTATGAACACTGAAGCTTTCTTT. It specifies CASSPHHPTVMNTEAFF.

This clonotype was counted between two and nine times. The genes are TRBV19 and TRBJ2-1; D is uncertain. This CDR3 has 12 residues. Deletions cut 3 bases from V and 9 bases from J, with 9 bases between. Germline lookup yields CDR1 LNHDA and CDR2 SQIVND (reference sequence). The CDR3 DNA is TGTGCCAGTAGTATTGGCCGATTTGAGCAGTTCTTC. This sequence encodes CASSIGRFEQFF.

The CDR3 protein is CASSLARETQYF. CDR3 nucleotides: TGTGCCAGCAGCTTAGCGCGAGAGACCCAGTACTTC. The V gene is TRBV7-9, the J gene TRBJ2-5; no clear D. The CDR3 covers 12 residues. Trimming removed 0 bases at V and 4 bases at J, with 3 bases between. Per germline, CDR1 SEHNR and CDR2 FQNEAQ (reference sequence).

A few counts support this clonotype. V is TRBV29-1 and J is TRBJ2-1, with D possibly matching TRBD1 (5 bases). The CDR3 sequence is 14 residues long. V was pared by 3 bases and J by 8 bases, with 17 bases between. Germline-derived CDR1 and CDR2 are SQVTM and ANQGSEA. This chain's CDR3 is CSVDLGLTIDEQFF. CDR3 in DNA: TGCAGCGTTGATTTGGGGCTAACTATCGATGAGCAGTTCTTC.